These 14 T cell receptor beta chains were sequenced from one sample in a study of cytomegalovirus exposure and HLA in healthy donors. Produced via immunoSEQ multiplex PCR; TCRdb's table is partial and in-frame only. This table holds approximately 260,000 clones, around 86% found once. The sample consisted of PBMCs. Receptor source: a young woman in good health and CMV-seronegative.

The chain combines TRBV27 with TRBJ1-1; the match to TRBD1 covers 9 bases. There are 16 residues in the CDR3. The trim removed 5 bases at V and 5 bases at J, leaving 12 bases unmatched. The germline V gene has CDR1 MNHEY and CDR2 SMNVEV (reference sequence). The CDR3 sequence is CASSSWDRVVGTEAFF. CDR3 DNA: TGTGCCAGCAGTAGCTGGGACAGGGTCGTAGGGACTGAAGCTTTCTTT.

V is TRBV6-6 and J is TRBJ1-5, with 7 bases identical to TRBD1. Trimming cost V 6 bases and J 4 bases; bases outside gene matches: 12. Germline CDR1 reads MNHNY; CDR2 reads SVGAGI (reference sequence). CDR3 length: 16 amino acids. Here the CDR3 reads CASRGRQGMWNQPQHF. In DNA form, the CDR3 reads TGTGCCAGCAGGGGTCGACAGGGTATGTGGAATCAGCCCCAGCATTTT.

The rearrangement joins TRBV5-1 to TRBJ1-6, with 7 bases aligning to TRBD1. The CDR3 has 15 amino acids. The germline V gene encodes CDR1 SGHRS and CDR2 YFSETQ. V was clipped by 2 bases and J by 6 bases; unmatched bases: 5. The CDR3 sequence: CASSLQGLLNSPLHF. The CDR3 DNA follows: TGCGCCAGCAGCTTACAGGGGCTGCTTAATTCACCCCTCCACTTT.

In its sample, this clone was seen once. The chain has TRBV29-1 and TRBJ1-2; D gene unclear. The germline gives CDR1 SQVTM, CDR2 ANQGSEA. V lost 8 bases to trimming and J lost 6 bases, with 13 bases between them. The CDR3 is 11 residues long. CDR3 region: CSSREGDGYTF. The CDR3 nucleotides read TGCAGCTCTAGGGAGGGAGATGGCTACACCTTC.

This clone was observed once. The V gene is TRBV27, the J gene TRBJ1-2, with D unresolved. Germline values: CDR1 MNHEY, CDR2 SMNVEV (reference sequence). V was trimmed by 5 bases and J by 5 bases, leaving 18 bases between them. The CDR3 spans 15 residues. As DNA, the CDR3 is TGTGCCAGCAGTACAGAGGGCCATACTACTTATGGCTACACCTTC. Encoded protein: CASSTEGHTTYGYTF.

The chain links TRBV29-1 to TRBJ2-2; no firm D call. V lost 8 bases and J 5 bases, leaving 15 bases between the germline ends. Germline V gives CDR1 SQVTM, CDR2 ANQGSEA. This CDR3 contains 13 residues. This chain's CDR3 is CSFLRQTTGELFF. Written as DNA, the CDR3 is TGCAGCTTCTTACGTCAGACTACCGGGGAGCTGTTTTTT.

This chain joins TRBV10-3 and TRBJ2-1; TRBD2 matches at 15 bases. This CDR3 region has 17 residues. With 4 bases clipped from V and 2 bases from J, the junction kept 3 bases outside the gene matches. Looked up from germline, CDR1 is ENHRY and CDR2 is SYGVKD. CDR3 DNA: TGTGCCATCAGTGCGGGACTAGCGGGGGGAGCCTACAATGAGCAGTTCTTC. Amino acids: CAISAGLAGGAYNEQFF.

This chain joins TRBV5-1 and TRBJ2-5, with TRBD2 identical over 14 bases. CDR1 and CDR2 from the germline V gene are SGHRS and YFSETQ. The CDR3 covers 16 residues. V lost 2 bases to trimming and J lost 5 bases; unmatched junction nucleotides: 5. CDR3 in DNA: TGCGCCAGCAGCTTAGGGACTAGCGGGAGTCCGGAGACCCAGTACTTC. Translated: CASSLGTSGSPETQYF.

With respect to this clone: A read error may produce the germline difference seen at one junction end. J is TRBJ1-2 and V is TRBV10-3; D uncertain. This CDR3 has 13 residues. CDR1 is ENHRY and CDR2 is SYGVKD in the germline V gene. CDR3: CAISESGKPVHIF. DNA of the CDR3: TGTGCCATCAGTGAATCCGGGAAGCCTGTCCACATCTTC.

As regards this clone: At the DNA level, this CDR3 is encoded by other sequences in the same sample as well. The rearrangement links TRBV5-1 to TRBJ1-6; 9 bases fit TRBD1. V trimming: 4 bases; J trimming: 7 bases; junction bases outside the gene matches: 3. Germline V gene sequence: CDR1 SGHRS, CDR2 YFSETQ. This CDR3 spans 14 amino acids. CDR3 loop: CASSLDRGNSPLHF. CDR3 DNA: TGCGCCAGCAGCCTGGACAGGGGAAATTCACCCCTCCACTTT.

The genes are TRBV4-3 and TRBJ2-1; D ambiguous. The CDR3 runs to 13 residues. Trimming stripped 0 bases from V and 10 bases from J, with 10 bases between. Germline V lookup: CDR1 LGHNA, CDR2 YSLEER. CDR3 DNA: TGCGCCAGCAGCCAAGATTTTGTTCGGGAGCAGTTCTTC. Translated: CASSQDFVREQFF.

J is TRBJ1-5 and V is TRBV5-1, with 7 nucleotides matching TRBD1. Germline V lookup: CDR1 SGHRS, CDR2 YFSETQ. CDR3 size: 17 residues. J gave up 2 bases and V 4 bases, and 12 bases lay outside the gene matches. The CDR3 sequence: CASSPNSGQEGNQPQHF. The CDR3 coding sequence is TGCGCCAGCAGCCCGAACTCAGGACAGGAGGGCAATCAGCCCCAGCATTTT.

CDR3 bases: TGCGCCAGCAGCCAAGATGGAACTGGGGGGACTGAAGCTTTCTTT. Translated: CASSQDGTGGTEAFF. V usage is TRBV4-3 and J usage is TRBJ1-1; D is possibly TRBD1 (5 bases). Germline lookup yields CDR1 LGHNA and CDR2 YSLEER. V was cut by 0 bases and J by 5 bases, with 13 bases left in between. The CDR3 has 15 residues.

The chain uses TRBV28 and TRBJ2-7; 10 nucleotides match TRBD2. The CDR3 covers 17 residues. From germline, CDR1 is MDHEN and CDR2 SYDVKM. V lost 5 bases and J lost 5; bases outside the gene matches: 15. CDR3 nucleotide sequence: TGTGCCAGCAGTATATCTAGCGGGGGAACACGTTGGGACGAGCAGTACTTC. Amino acids: CASSISSGGTRWDEQYF.